A single sample is the source of the 31 T cell receptor beta chains below, sequenced in a study of T cell responses to AZD1222 COVID-19 vaccine. Using immunoSEQ multiplex PCR, the repertoire was profiled, and TCRdb retains in-frame clones only, with some absent. Here the sample spans 90,000 to 120,000 clones, roughly 90% being singletons. This specimen was peripheral blood, taken 28 days after the second AZD1222 dose. The origin of the receptors is an adult who received the AZD1222 COVID-19 vaccine.

The J gene is TRBJ2-1, the V gene TRBV24-1, with TRBD1 identical over 10 bases. Germline trimming cut 7 bases from V and 5 bases from J; bases unmatched to any gene: 4. Germline CDR1 reads KGHDR; CDR2 reads SFDVKD. The CDR3 contains 14 residues. In nucleotides, the CDR3 is TGTGCCACCAGCGGGGACAGGGGAAACAATGAGCAGTTCTTC. Its protein product is CATSGDRGNNEQFF.

This clone was recorded once. V gene TRBV19 combines with J gene TRBJ1-5; 9 positions match TRBD1. CDR1 LNHDA and CDR2 SQIVND come from the germline V gene (reference sequence). The CDR3 runs to 15 residues. V lost 4 bases to trimming and J lost 1 base; unmatched junction nucleotides: 2. The CDR3 spells CASSTGQGSNQPQHF. The CDR3 region has the DNA TGTGCCAGTAGTACCGGACAGGGGAGCAATCAGCCCCAGCATTTT. The entire variable domain, with the rest obtained from reference TRBV19 and TRBJ1-5, is as follows: DGGITQSPKYLFRKEGQNVTLSCEQNLNHDAMYWYRQDPGQGLRLIYYSQIVNDFQKGDIAEGYSVSREKKESFPLTVTSAQKNPTAFYLCASSTGQGSNQPQHFGDGTRLSIL.

The chain is built from TRBV28 and TRBJ1-2; D is perhaps TRBD1 (6 bases). CDR1 and CDR2 (germline): MDHEN, SYDVKM. The CDR3 has 12 residues. The germline V and J ends were trimmed by 4 bases and 5 bases, with 8 bases remaining between them. The DNA of the CDR3 is TGTGCCAGCAGTTCCACAGGGTATGGCTACACCTTC. It codes for CASSSTGYGYTF.

This clone was counted a single time. The J gene is TRBJ2-5, the V gene TRBV18; 9 bases match TRBD2. This CDR3 is built from 17 residues. Germline V gene data show CDR1 as KGHSH and CDR2 as LQKENI. With 2 bases clipped from V and 9 bases from J, the junction kept 16 bases outside the gene matches. CDR3 sequence: CASSPEASGTRGGAQYF. CDR3 nucleotide sequence: TGTGCCAGCTCACCAGAAGCTAGCGGGACGCGTGGCGGGGCCCAGTACTTC.

The gene calls are TRBV30 and TRBJ2-2; D remains ambiguous. This CDR3 contains 15 residues. Germline CDR1 and CDR2: GTSNPN and SVGIG (reference sequence). The V end was cut by 2 bases, the J end by 5 bases, with 15 bases between. For the CDR3, the DNA is TGTGCCTGGAGTCCCCTAACGGGTTTAACCGGGGAGCTGTTTTTT. This encodes CAWSPLTGLTGELFF.

The chain has TRBV5-1 and TRBJ1-2; 7 bases are shared with TRBD1. CDR1 and CDR2 (germline): SGHRS, YFSETQ. This CDR3 has 15 amino acids. V lost 0 bases, J lost 7 bases, and 9 bases stayed unmatched. CDR3 DNA: TGCGCCAGCAGCTTGGGACAGGGAGAATTTTCTGGCTACACCTTC. Translating gives CASSLGQGEFSGYTF. Variable domain in full (rest from reference TRBV5-1 and TRBJ1-2): KAGVTQTPRYLIKTRGQQVTLSCSPISGHRSVSWYQQTPGQGLQFLFEYFSETQRNKGNFPGRFSGRQFSNSRSEMNVSTLELGDSALYLCASSLGQGEFSGYTFGSGTRLTVV.

This clone appeared once. The chain combines TRBV4-2 with TRBJ2-7, with 8 positions matching TRBD2. The CDR3 contains 16 residues. Trimming at V came to 1 base and at J to 3 bases, leaving 8 bases not matched to a gene. Germline V gene lookup returns CDR1 LGHNA and CDR2 YNFKEQ. CDR3 DNA sequence: TGTGCCAGCAGCCAAGCGGATAGCGGGGACCTCTACGAGCAGTACTTC. It encodes CASSQADSGDLYEQYF.

This clone was detected a few times. This sequence joins TRBV19 and TRBJ2-1; 8 bases align to TRBD2. The CDR3 sequence is 18 residues long. With V trimmed by 1 base and J by 1 base, 9 bases remained unmatched. From germline, CDR1 is LNHDA and CDR2 SQIVND (reference sequence). For the CDR3, the DNA is TGTGCCAGTAGTATAGTCCCCTGGACTAGCTTATCCTACAATGAGCAGTTCTTC. Translating gives CASSIVPWTSLSYNEQFF.

This chain joins TRBV28 and TRBJ2-1, with 7 bases identical to TRBD2. Germline CDR1 is MDHEN and CDR2 is SYDVKM. The CDR3 sequence is 14 residues long. V gave up 8 bases and J gave up 7 bases; unmatched junction bases: 11. CDR3 loop: CASRPGLFLNEQFF. The CDR3, as DNA: TGTGCCAGCCGACCGGGACTATTTTTGAATGAGCAGTTCTTC.

The chain links TRBV9 to TRBJ1-2; 7 positions match TRBD1. Trimming removed 7 bases from V and 0 bases from J; junction bases left unmatched: 6. The CDR3 totals 14 residues. Germline V gene data show CDR1 as SGDLS and CDR2 as YYNGEE. The CDR3 DNA follows: TGTGCCAGCGGGACAGACCTAGCTAACTATGGCTACACCTTC. Protein: CASGTDLANYGYTF.

Note on this clone: Just one base apart from a much larger clone, this may be a read error. DNA for the CDR3: TGTGCCAGCAGTGACACCTACGAGCAGTACTTC. Its translation: CASSDTYEQYF. This chain links TRBV6-1 with TRBJ2-7; D uncertain. There are 11 residues in the CDR3. Trimming took 3 bases from V and 2 from J, leaving 2 bases between them. The germline V gene has CDR1 MNHNS and CDR2 SASEGT.

The V call is TRBV7-9, the J call TRBJ1-1; a weak D match, TRBD1 (6 bases). This CDR3 is 14 amino acids long. Per the germline V gene, CDR1 is SEHNR and CDR2 is FQNEAQ (reference sequence). V lost 3 bases and J 4 bases, leaving 12 bases between the germline ends. Here the CDR3 reads CASSFTQGGTEAFF. The DNA for the CDR3 is TGTGCCAGCAGCTTCACCCAAGGGGGCACTGAAGCTTTCTTT.

This sequence joins TRBV5-4 and TRBJ2-3; no firm D call. V was clipped by 1 base and J by 6 bases, with 6 bases between them. Looked up from germline, CDR1 is SGHNT and CDR2 is YYREEE (reference sequence). This CDR3 is 12 amino acids long. For the CDR3, the DNA is TGTGCCAGCAGCTTGACCTGGGATACGCAGTATTTT. Amino acids: CASSLTWDTQYF.

The V and J genes are TRBV14 and TRBJ2-7, with D possibly matching TRBD2 (6 bases). Deletions cut 1 base from V and 1 base from J, with 14 bases between. CDR1 SGHDN and CDR2 FVKESK come from the germline V gene. CDR3 length equals 16 residues. The CDR3 protein is CASSQGRSGGSYEQYF. The CDR3 bases are TGTGCCAGCAGCCAAGGCCGAAGCGGAGGGTCCTACGAGCAGTACTTC.

The V and J genes are TRBV7-3 and TRBJ2-1, with 8 positions matching TRBD2. The CDR3 runs 15 residues. J lost 6 bases, V lost 1 base, and 5 bases had no gene match. Germline lookup yields CDR1 SGHTA and CDR2 FQGTGA. CDR3 DNA sequence: TGTGCCAGCAGCTTAAACGGGAGGGCCGTCAATGAGCAGTTCTTC. As protein: CASSLNGRAVNEQFF.

This clone showed up just once. The chain has TRBV7-2 and TRBJ2-2; D possibly corresponds to TRBD2 (5 bases). Germline V gene data show CDR1 as SGHTA and CDR2 as FQGNSA. There are 15 residues in the CDR3. Trimming shortened V by 4 bases and J by 3 bases, and 12 bases separated the two germline ends. The CDR3 sequence: CASSSYRGDTGELFF. The DNA of the CDR3 is TGTGCCAGCAGCTCTTATCGGGGAGACACCGGGGAGCTGTTTTTT.

The chain combines TRBV10-3 with TRBJ1-2; D is possibly TRBD1 (6 bases). This CDR3 is 17 amino acids long. Germline CDR1 ENHRY, CDR2 SYGVKD. The V end was cut by 0 bases, the J end by 2 bases, with 16 bases between. In DNA, the CDR3 is TGTGCCATCAGTGAGTCAACCCTATTAACAGGGAACTATGGCTACACCTTC. This codes for CAISESTLLTGNYGYTF.

V is TRBV19 and J is TRBJ1-2; no clear D gene. Germline lookup yields CDR1 LNHDA and CDR2 SQIVND (reference sequence). The CDR3 is made up of 9 amino acids. V lost 7 bases, J lost 6 bases, and 3 bases lay in between. This chain's CDR3 is CASNDGYTF. In DNA form, the CDR3 reads TGTGCCAGTAATGATGGCTACACCTTC.

The chain couples TRBV25-1 to TRBJ1-2, with a weak D call TRBD1 (5 bases). Germline V gene data show CDR1 as MGHDK and CDR2 as SYGVNS. V lost 5 bases and J 2 bases, leaving 12 bases between the germline ends. The CDR3 has 14 amino acids. The CDR3 region is CASSTRDGNYGYTF. The CDR3 DNA follows: TGTGCCAGCAGTACGCGGGACGGAAACTATGGCTACACCTTC.

This chain uses TRBV7-9 with TRBJ2-1, with 12 bases fitting TRBD2. With V trimmed by 5 bases and J by 3 bases, 8 bases remained unmatched. CDR1 SEHNR and CDR2 FQNEAQ come from the germline V gene (reference sequence). The CDR3 consists of 17 residues. CDR3 bases: TGTGCCAGCAGCCCCAGACTAGCGGGAGACAACTACAATGAGCAGTTCTTC. It codes for CASSPRLAGDNYNEQFF. Based on the CDR3 plus reference TRBV7-9 and TRBJ2-1, the full variable domain is DTGVSQNPRHKITKRGQNVTFRCDPISEHNRLYWYRQTLGQGPEFLTYFQNEAQLEKSRLLSDRFSAERPKGSFSTLEIQRTEQGDSAMYLCASSPRLAGDNYNEQFFGPGTRLTVL.

J is TRBJ1-2 and V is TRBV3-1 (or the pseudogene TRBV3-2), with 11 bases fitting TRBD1. From germline, CDR1 is LGHDT and CDR2 YNNKEL (reference sequence). The CDR3 loop spans 17 amino acids. V was clipped by 4 bases and J by 1 base; unmatched bases: 8. CDR3 protein: CASSPHLGTGGNYGYTF. For the CDR3, the DNA is TGTGCCAGCAGCCCCCATTTAGGGACAGGGGGTAACTATGGCTACACCTTC.

This clone was found once. The rearrangement links TRBV4-1 to TRBJ2-5, with D perhaps given as TRBD1 or TRBD2 (5 bases each). The V gene's germline CDR1 is MGHRA and CDR2 YSYEKL. The CDR3 is made up of 15 amino acids. Trimming removed 5 bases at V and 1 base at J, with 14 bases between. In DNA, the CDR3 is TGCGCCAGCAGCGGGGGTGAGGCGAGCCAAGAGACCCAGTACTTC. This translates into CASSGGEASQETQYF.

This chain joins TRBV30 and TRBJ2-2, with D unclear. This CDR3 is built from 11 residues. In germline, CDR1 is GTSNPN, CDR2 SVGIG (reference sequence). V gave up 3 bases and J gave up 3 bases, with 2 bases separating them. The CDR3 region has the DNA TGTGCCTGGAGCGACACCGGGGAGCTGTTTTTT. Encoded protein: CAWSDTGELFF.

The chain couples TRBV23-1 to TRBJ2-7; tentative D call: TRBD2 (5 bases). TRBV23-1 is given ORF status, its function remaining uncertain. There are 15 residues in the CDR3. V shed 3 bases and J shed 7 bases, with 19 bases lying between them. CDR3 protein: CASSQSTLQGSEQYF. The CDR3, as DNA: TGCGCCAGCAGTCAGTCCACTCTTCAAGGGAGTGAGCAGTACTTC.

V usage is TRBV11-3 and J usage is TRBJ2-1; perhaps D is TRBD1 or TRBD2 (6 bases each). Germline CDR1 reads SGHNT; CDR2 reads YENEEA. CDR3 length: 16 residues. Trimming took off 5 bases at V and 6 bases at J, with 20 bases between the two ends. CDR3 region: CASSAYGGRAGNEQFF. CDR3 DNA: TGTGCCAGCAGCGCCTATGGGGGGCGAGCAGGCAATGAGCAGTTCTTC.

The chain is built from TRBV5-1 and TRBJ1-2; 9 bases are a match to TRBD1. The V gene end was trimmed by 4 bases and the J gene end by 6 bases; junction bases not matched to a gene: 10. The CDR3 has 15 amino acids. Germline CDR1 SGHRS, CDR2 YFSETQ. The CDR3 DNA follows: TGCGCCAGCAGCAGGGGGGACAGGGTACGAAATGGCTACACCTTC. Translation gives CASSRGDRVRNGYTF.

The V gene is TRBV27, the J gene TRBJ2-7; TRBD1 or TRBD2 may be the D gene (5 bases each). The V gene lost 5 bases and the J gene lost 0 bases, with 11 bases spanning the gap. CDR1 and CDR2 from the germline V gene are MNHEY and SMNVEV (reference sequence). This CDR3 is 14 amino acids long. For the CDR3, the DNA is TGTGCCAGCAGTAGGGACGCCAACTCCTACGAGCAGTACTTC. It encodes CASSRDANSYEQYF.

V and J are TRBV3-1 (or the pseudogene TRBV3-2) and TRBJ2-1; TRBD2 might be the D (6 bases). In germline, CDR1 is LGHDT, CDR2 YNNKEL (reference sequence). V lost 0 bases and J lost 0, with 6 bases in between. The CDR3 contains 15 residues. For the CDR3, the DNA is TGTGCCAGCAGCCAAGAAGCGGGCTCCTACAATGAGCAGTTCTTC. Protein product: CASSQEAGSYNEQFF.

The J gene is TRBJ2-7, the V gene TRBV19; D perhaps matches TRBD1 (5 bases). Germline CDR1 reads LNHDA; CDR2 reads SQIVND (reference sequence). Trimming shortened V by 5 bases and J by 0 bases, and 11 bases separated the two germline ends. The CDR3 sequence is 14 residues long. The CDR3 here is CASSRQGSSYEQYF. CDR3 coding DNA: TGTGCCAGTAGTCGTCAGGGTAGCTCCTACGAGCAGTACTTC.

V is TRBV6-5 and J is TRBJ1-2, with D perhaps TRBD1 (6 bases). V was pared by 7 bases and J by 11 bases, with 23 bases between. Looked up from germline, CDR1 is MNHEY and CDR2 is SVGAGI. The length of the CDR3 is 14 residues. This CDR3 reads CASTQRGRLRGYTF. The CDR3 region has the DNA TGTGCCAGCACCCAACGGGGGCGCCTCCGGGGGTACACCTTC.

The CDR3 protein is CASSPQGANTEAFF. The CDR3 DNA reads as TGTGCCAGCAGTCCGCAGGGGGCGAACACTGAAGCTTTCTTT. The V and J genes are TRBV6-5 and TRBJ1-1; 8 positions match TRBD1. The germline V gene has CDR1 MNHEY and CDR2 SVGAGI. This CDR3 spans 14 amino acids. V lost 5 bases to trimming and J lost 1 base; unmatched junction nucleotides: 3.